The 28 T cell receptor beta chains given below trace back to one sample, sequenced in a study of blood T cell repertoires in COVID-19. Here immunoSEQ multiplex PCR was the method, and the copy in TCRdb shows in-frame clones only, minus some. Among 200,000 to 250,000 clones listed, about 94% were seen once. The specimen sequenced was peripheral blood. These receptors were taken from a man aged 60-69 years with COVID-19, enrolled during active disease.

The chain has TRBV28 and TRBJ2-7; possibly TRBD1 for D (5 bases). V lost 3 bases and J 3 bases, leaving 12 bases between the germline ends. The CDR3 loop spans 14 amino acids. Germline CDR1 is MDHEN and CDR2 is SYDVKM. This CDR3 reads CASSFGQIRYEQYF. The DNA for the CDR3 is TGTGCCAGCAGTTTCGGACAAATACGCTACGAGCAGTACTTC.

The gene calls are TRBV11-2 and TRBJ1-2; D might be TRBD1 (5 bases). The V and J ends lost 0 bases and 8 bases respectively, with 13 bases between them. Germline CDR1 SGHAT, CDR2 FQNNGV. This CDR3 is 14 amino acids long. CDR3 sequence: CASSLDWQGGGYTF. As DNA, the CDR3 is TGTGCCAGCAGCTTAGATTGGCAGGGTGGAGGCTACACCTTC.

V gene TRBV6-6 combines with J gene TRBJ1-1, with TRBD1 as a possible D gene (6 bases). There are 13 residues in the CDR3. V dropped 6 bases and J dropped 1 base, with 9 bases sitting between them. CDR1 MNHNY and CDR2 SVGAGI come from the germline V gene (reference sequence). Written as DNA, the CDR3 is TGTGCCAGCAGCCAGACAGGGAACACTGAAGCTTTCTTT. The encoded protein is CASSQTGNTEAFF.

J is TRBJ1-2 and V is TRBV14; TRBD1 might be the D (5 bases). CDR3 size: 14 residues. Trimming took 1 base from V and 4 from J, leaving 10 bases between them. The V gene's germline CDR1 is SGHDN and CDR2 FVKESK. The DNA for the CDR3 is TGTGCCAGCAGCCAAGGGGGCACCGCCTATGGCTACACCTTC. Protein sequence: CASSQGGTAYGYTF.

This chain connects TRBV19 to TRBJ2-3, with D maybe TRBD2 (5 bases). Germline-derived CDR1 and CDR2 are LNHDA and SQIVND (reference sequence). Trimming took 3 bases from V and 5 from J, leaving 18 bases between them. The CDR3 length is 16 residues. The CDR3 DNA is TGTGCCAGTAGTATCTTGGGAGCCAATGCTGAAGATACGCAGTATTTT. This codes for CASSILGANAEDTQYF.

This clone was seen just once. The V gene is TRBV5-6, the J gene TRBJ1-6; no definite D call. The germline V and J ends were trimmed by 4 bases and 0 bases, with 11 bases remaining between them. The germline V gene has CDR1 SGHDT and CDR2 YYEEEE. The CDR3 runs 16 residues. CDR3 nucleotides: TGTGCCAGCAGCCCCGGCGGGAGCTCCTATAATTCACCCCTCCACTTT. It encodes CASSPGGSSYNSPLHF.

The genes are TRBV6-5 and TRBJ1-5; 11 bases agree with TRBD1. Germline values: CDR1 MNHEY, CDR2 SVGAGI. The CDR3 consists of 14 residues. The ends lost 6 bases at V and 5 bases at J; junction bases unmatched: 3. CDR3 sequence reads: CASSRTGGDQPQHF. CDR3 coding DNA: TGTGCCAGCAGCCGGACAGGGGGCGATCAGCCCCAGCATTTT.

This clone showed up just a few times. The chain links TRBV18 to TRBJ2-1, with a possible D match to TRBD2 (5 bases). Per germline, CDR1 KGHSH and CDR2 LQKENI. The CDR3 runs to 14 residues. Deletions cut 3 bases from V and 7 bases from J, with 13 bases between. The chain's CDR3 is CASSPQTTMNEQFF. In DNA, the CDR3 is TGTGCCAGCTCACCCCAGACTACAATGAATGAGCAGTTCTTC.

The rearrangement links TRBV29-1 to TRBJ2-4; D not resolved. The CDR3 has 12 amino acids. Germline CDR1 and CDR2: SQVTM and ANQGSEA. With 4 bases removed from V and 10 bases from J, the gap between germline ends came to 14 bases. The CDR3 coding sequence is TGCAGCGTTGTGGTTGACTCTAGGATTCAGTACTTC. This translates into CSVVVDSRIQYF.

The gene calls are TRBV19 and TRBJ1-1, with TRBD1 matching over 8 bases. The CDR3 loop spans 13 amino acids. Germline CDR1 is LNHDA and CDR2 is SQIVND (reference sequence). The trim removed 6 bases at V and 6 bases at J, leaving 6 bases unmatched. The CDR3 DNA is TGTGCCAGTAGCCAAGACAGGGGCTCTGAAGCTTTCTTT. This gives the protein CASSQDRGSEAFF.

The J gene is TRBJ2-3, the V gene TRBV11-3, with 9 bases that match TRBD1. Germline lookup yields CDR1 SGHNT and CDR2 YENEEA. V shed 5 bases, J shed 3 bases, and the junction held 9 bases outside the gene matches. This CDR3 comprises 16 residues. As DNA, the CDR3 is TGTGCCAGCAGCCAGGGGACAGGGAGTTATACAGATACGCAGTATTTT. This encodes CASSQGTGSYTDTQYF.

The rearrangement uses TRBV7-3 and TRBJ2-2; 10 nucleotides match TRBD1. V was pared by 1 base and J by 5 bases, with 4 bases of the junction left unmatched. Looked up from germline, CDR1 is SGHTA and CDR2 is FQGTGA. The CDR3 extends over 16 amino acids. As DNA, the CDR3 is TGTGCCAGCAGCTTAAGGACAGGGGGAAGGACCGGGGAGCTGTTTTTT. This sequence encodes CASSLRTGGRTGELFF.

About this clone: Other DNA sequences of this sample code for an identical CDR3. The CDR3 is CATSDSDSNQPQHF. For the CDR3, the DNA is TGTGCCACCAGTGACTCCGACAGTAATCAGCCCCAGCATTTT. The rearrangement joins TRBV24-1 to TRBJ1-5; tentatively, D is TRBD1 (5 bases). Deletions cut 4 bases from V and 4 bases from J, with 10 bases between. Germline V gives CDR1 KGHDR, CDR2 SFDVKD. The CDR3 spans 14 residues.

The rearrangement uses TRBV5-1 and TRBJ2-7; the match to TRBD1 covers 9 bases. J was trimmed by 0 bases and V by 3 bases; bases with no gene match: 1. The CDR3 is 14 amino acids. Germline CDR1 SGHRS, CDR2 YFSETQ. CDR3 loop: CASSSDRGSYEQYF. In nucleotides, the CDR3 is TGCGCCAGCAGCTCGGACAGGGGCTCCTACGAGCAGTACTTC.

The rearrangement uses TRBV6-1 and TRBJ1-1; D remains unclear. Trimming took 2 bases from V and 3 from J, leaving 16 bases between them. Per the germline V gene, CDR1 is MNHNS and CDR2 is SASEGT. The CDR3 spans 16 residues. The CDR3 coding sequence is TGTGCCAGCAGTGAAAGTTCATGGGCGCTGGACACTGAAGCTTTCTTT. Encoded protein: CASSESSWALDTEAFF.

The rearrangement links TRBV7-3 to TRBJ1-3; D perhaps matches TRBD1 (5 bases). Looked up from germline, CDR1 is SGHTA and CDR2 is FQGTGA. The CDR3 extends over 15 amino acids. Trimming cost V 4 bases and J 2 bases, with 12 bases left between them. For the CDR3, the DNA is TGTGCCAGCAGCTCCCACGGGGGGACTGGAAACACCATATATTTT. Translating it yields CASSSHGGTGNTIYF.

The chain uses TRBV5-6 and TRBJ2-7, with TRBD1 identical over 9 bases. This CDR3 contains 17 residues. Germline V gene sequence: CDR1 SGHDT, CDR2 YYEEEE. The V gene end was trimmed by 2 bases and the J gene end by 2 bases; junction bases not matched to a gene: 11. The CDR3 DNA is TGTGCCAGCAGCTTAAGACCCCGGAGACAGGGGGCCTACGAGCAGTACTTC. It translates to CASSLRPRRQGAYEQYF.

The CDR3 reads CASSHGGGGNTEAFF. The CDR3 DNA reads as TGCGCCAGCAGCCACGGGGGGGGCGGGAACACTGAAGCTTTCTTT. This chain joins TRBV4-1 and TRBJ1-1, with TRBD1 as a possible D gene (6 bases). In germline, CDR1 is MGHRA, CDR2 YSYEKL. Trimming took off 3 bases at V and 1 base at J, with 12 bases between the two ends. The CDR3 is 15 amino acids.

This chain joins TRBV5-5 and TRBJ1-6, with TRBD1 matching 8 bases. V dropped 1 base and J dropped 7; count of bases not matched to a gene: 1. The CDR3 spans 14 residues. Germline V gene data show CDR1 as SGHKS and CDR2 as YYEKEE (reference sequence). CDR3 residues: CASSLRQGNSPLHF. The CDR3 region has the DNA TGTGCCAGCAGCTTGCGACAGGGGAATTCACCCCTCCACTTT.

V gene TRBV2 combines with J gene TRBJ1-6; D gene ambiguous. The CDR3 is 15 amino acids. The germline V gene encodes CDR1 SNHLY and CDR2 FYNNEI. V was shortened by 5 bases and J by 7 bases, with 15 bases between the two germline ends. The CDR3 coding sequence is TGTGCCAGCAGTCCTGCCCGAGCTGAGAATTCACCCCTCCACTTT. Translation: CASSPARAENSPLHF.

This clone appeared a single time. The V call is TRBV5-6, the J call TRBJ2-3; D might be TRBD2 (6 bases). The CDR3 extends over 15 amino acids. Between the trimmed V and J ends, which lost 3 bases and 2 bases, there was a span of 13 bases. Germline-derived CDR1 and CDR2 are SGHDT and YYEEEE. This CDR3 reads CASSSTGLSTDTQYF. CDR3 in DNA: TGTGCCAGCAGCTCCACGGGACTCTCCACAGATACGCAGTATTTT.

The gene calls are TRBV30 and TRBJ2-2; D may be TRBD2 (6 bases). Per germline, CDR1 GTSNPN and CDR2 SVGIG (reference sequence). V shed 0 bases and J shed 6 bases, with 14 bases lying between them. CDR3 size: 15 residues. The CDR3 coding sequence is TGTGCCTGGAGTGTCGGTATCGGGGGAGCCGGGGAGCTGTTTTTT. Translation: CAWSVGIGGAGELFF.

The sample holds a few counts of this clone. The chain carries TRBV7-9 and TRBJ1-1; tentative D call: TRBD1 (5 bases). The germline V gene has CDR1 SEHNR and CDR2 FQNEAQ (reference sequence). The CDR3 is 15 amino acids. Trimming left V 1 base short and J 6 bases short, with 15 bases between. The CDR3 loop is CASSLVGRGQAEAFF. CDR3 bases: TGTGCCAGCAGCTTAGTGGGGAGGGGCCAAGCTGAAGCTTTCTTT.

The J gene is TRBJ2-5, the V gene TRBV9; possible D gene TRBD1, 6 bases. This CDR3 has 16 amino acids. The germline V gene has CDR1 SGDLS and CDR2 YYNGEE. V dropped 4 bases and J dropped 5 bases, with 21 bases sitting between them. CDR3 nucleotides: TGTGCCAGCAGCCCACAAGGGGGACAACTTTCCGAGACCCAGTACTTC. Translation gives CASSPQGGQLSETQYF.

A few counts support this clone. J is TRBJ2-2 and V is TRBV19; weak D call: TRBD1 (5 bases). CDR1 LNHDA and CDR2 SQIVND come from the germline V gene (reference sequence). The CDR3 consists of 13 residues. V dropped 7 bases and J dropped 6 bases, with 12 bases sitting between them. As DNA, the CDR3 is TGTGCCAGTACTCATCCAGGGTCCGGGGAGCTGTTTTTT. Residues: CASTHPGSGELFF.

The chain combines TRBV18 with TRBJ2-1; 9 bases align to TRBD2. The V gene end was trimmed by 2 bases and the J gene end by 6 bases; junction bases not matched to a gene: 2. The CDR3 covers 14 residues. Germline loops: CDR1 KGHSH, CDR2 LQKENI. CDR3 DNA sequence: TGTGCCAGCTCACCAGCGGGAGGGCCCAATGAGCAGTTCTTC. Encoded protein: CASSPAGGPNEQFF.

The chain is built from TRBV11-2 and TRBJ2-1; the match to TRBD1 covers 10 bases. The CDR3 length is 17 residues. Looked up from germline, CDR1 is SGHAT and CDR2 is FQNNGV. V lost 0 bases to trimming and J lost 4 bases; unmatched junction nucleotides: 6. The CDR3 coding sequence is TGTGCCAGCAGCTTAGATCGACAGGGGGCATCGTACAATGAGCAGTTCTTC. This codes for CASSLDRQGASYNEQFF.

The chain joins TRBV28 to TRBJ1-6, with 7 bases that match TRBD1. The CDR3 has 15 residues. The V gene's germline CDR1 is MDHEN and CDR2 SYDVKM. V shed 6 bases, J shed 2 bases, and the junction held 4 bases outside the gene matches. In DNA form, the CDR3 reads TGTGCCAGCAGCCAGGGGGTGACCTATAATTCACCCCTCCACTTT. Translating gives CASSQGVTYNSPLHF.